This is a list of T cell receptor beta chains from one sample in a study of ipilimumab plus nivolumab after autologous stem cell transplantation. Here immunoSEQ multiplex PCR was the method, and the copy in TCRdb shows in-frame clones only, minus some. The sample carries 20,000 to 25,000 clones, around 80% recorded once. The material was PBMCs, obtained in a trial of ipilimumab plus nivolumab as post-transplant consolidation. These receptors came from a male donor with diffuse large B-cell lymphoma. The CDR3 runs from the conserved cysteine through the conserved F or W. The D gene is left open where the match is weak. Not all rows give a size; the values are once, few, many and, for expanded clones, a class.

j_call v_call clone_size d_call cdr3_aa cdr3_nt
TRBJ1-5 TRBV2 NA NA CASSEMGATSNQPQHF TGTGCCAGCAGTGAAATGGGAGCAACCAGCAATCAGCCCCAGCATTTT
TRBJ2-7 TRBV7-9 NA NA CASSRDFSEQYF TGTGCCAGCAGCAGGGACTTCTCCGAGCAGTACTTC
TRBJ2-2 TRBV7-2 NA NA CASSLEVWRTTTGELFF TGTGCCAGCAGCTTAGAAGTGTGGCGGACGACAACCGGGGAGCTGTTTTTT
TRBJ2-1 TRBV6-5 NA NA CASSYREQFF TGTGCCAGCAGTTACCGCGAGCAGTTCTTC
TRBJ2-2 TRBV27 NA TRBD1 CASSFQRTGMGTGELFF TGTGCCAGCAGTTTTCAACGGACAGGAATGGGGACCGGGGAGCTGTTTTTT
TRBJ1-1 TRBV30 NA NA CAWSEYMNTEAFF TGTGCCTGGAGTGAATATATGAACACTGAAGCTTTCTTT
TRBJ2-1 TRBV6-6 NA NA CASSYGGSSGEQFF TGTGCCAGCAGTTACGGGGGGAGTTCCGGTGAGCAGTTCTTC
TRBJ2-1 TRBV10-3 NA NA CAISPGERVYNEQFF TGTGCCATCAGTCCTGGGGAAAGGGTCTACAATGAGCAGTTCTTC
TRBJ1-4 TRBV7-2 NA NA CASSFSPGSPTTNEKLFF TGTGCCAGCAGCTTTTCCCCGGGTTCCCCCACAACTAATGAAAAACTGTTTTTT
TRBJ1-1 TRBV6-1 NA TRBD1 CASTSGQANTEAFF TGTGCCAGTACATCGGGACAGGCGAACACTGAAGCTTTCTTT
TRBJ2-7 TRBV7-9 NA TRBD1 CASSLKGADEQYF TGTGCCAGCAGCTTAAAGGGGGCTGACGAGCAGTACTTC
TRBJ1-1 TRBV5-1 few NA CASSGWGQNTEAFF TGCGCCAGCAGCGGGTGGGGTCAGAACACTGAAGCTTTCTTT
TRBJ2-7 TRBV29-1 NA TRBD2 CSVGGGPYEQYF TGCAGCGTTGGGGGGGGTCCCTACGAGCAGTACTTC
TRBJ2-7 TRBV6-5 NA NA CASSYGPLSYEQYF TGTGCCAGCAGTTACGGTCCCCTCTCCTACGAGCAGTACTTC
TRBJ2-5 TRBV5-1 NA TRBD2 CASSLAASGGGQETQYF TGCGCCAGCAGCTTGGCGGCTAGCGGGGGAGGCCAAGAGACCCAGTACTTC
TRBJ2-7 TRBV7-9 NA TRBD2 CASSLNSGGEVLREQYF TGTGCCAGCAGCTTAAATAGCGGGGGGGAGGTCCTACGGGAGCAGTACTTC
TRBJ2-3 TRBV18 NA TRBD1 CASSKGQGASTDTQYF TGTGCCAGCTCAAAGGGACAGGGAGCATCCACAGATACGCAGTATTTT